The 9 T cell receptor beta chains below all came from one sample that was sequenced in a study of shared clonotypes between healthy human individuals (dated by TCRdb to between 2020 and 2021). Receptors were amplified or captured by the immunoSEQ multiplex PCR assay. TCRdb holds this immuneACCESS table with in-frame rearrangements only. Some clones are missing; in checked studies, unresolved V genes explain under half, and the rest has no known cause. A total of 550,000 to 650,000 clones appear in this sample, approximately 96% of them only once. The top ten clonotypes cover roughly 0.1% of the sample. CD8 naive samples were CD45RO-negative cells positively selected for CCR7, giving a CD45RA+CCR7+ population that excluded TemRA cells. The sample taken for sequencing was naive CD8+ T cells sorted from blood. The cell subset or site tag for this specimen amounts to: CD45RA+CCR7+. The receptors shown here come from a woman aged 25 to 39 in good health.

The chain combines TRBV27 with TRBJ2-7; D is ambiguous. This CDR3 contains 16 residues. V was shortened by 5 bases and J by 3 bases, with 20 bases between the two germline ends. In germline, CDR1 is MNHEY, CDR2 SMNVEV (reference sequence). The CDR3 sequence is CASSPLSGNPSYEQYF. The DNA of the CDR3 is TGTGCCAGCAGTCCCCTATCTGGGAATCCTAGCTACGAGCAGTACTTC.

The rearrangement links TRBV5-6 to TRBJ2-7; 10 bases line up with TRBD2. The germline V gene encodes CDR1 SGHDT and CDR2 YYEEEE. V was pared by 3 bases and J by 7 bases, with 10 bases of the junction left unmatched. The CDR3 runs 15 residues. The CDR3 spells CASSSTSGVLFEQYF. CDR3 nucleotides: TGTGCCAGCAGCTCAACTAGCGGGGTCTTATTTGAGCAGTACTTC.

CDR3 nucleotide sequence: TGTGCCAGCAGCTTAGCGGGAGGGCCATACGAGCAGTACTTC. Translation gives CASSLAGGPYEQYF. The chain combines TRBV7-9 with TRBJ2-7, with 7 bases lining up with TRBD2. The V segment lost 0 bases and the J segment 4 bases; nucleotides outside the gene matches: 3. Per germline, CDR1 SEHNR and CDR2 FQNEAQ (reference sequence). This CDR3 has 14 residues.

The V call is TRBV28, the J call TRBJ1-2; D might be TRBD1 (6 bases). V dropped 6 bases and J dropped 6 bases, with 17 bases sitting between them. Germline values: CDR1 MDHEN, CDR2 SYDVKM. The length of the CDR3 is 14 residues. For the CDR3, the DNA is TGTGCCAGCAGATTACAGGGCTCTGGCGATGGCTACACCTTC. Translating gives CASRLQGSGDGYTF.

This clone has only one observation. The rearrangement joins TRBV15 to TRBJ2-5; D not resolved. CDR1 is LNHNV and CDR2 is YYDKDF in the germline V gene (reference sequence). The CDR3 loop spans 15 amino acids. V lost 0 bases to trimming and J lost 0 bases, with 8 bases between them. The CDR3 reads CATSRDSAYQETQYF. The CDR3, as DNA: TGTGCCACCAGCAGAGATTCGGCCTACCAAGAGACCCAGTACTTC.

CDR3 sequence (DNA): TGTGCCAGCAGGATAGCGGGAGGATGGGGCTATGAGCAGTTCTTC. Translated: CASRIAGGWGYEQFF. V usage is TRBV27 and J usage is TRBJ2-1, with 10 bases fitting TRBD2. The CDR3 is 15 amino acids. Germline CDR1 reads MNHEY; CDR2 reads SMNVEV (reference sequence). With 6 bases clipped from V and 8 bases from J, the junction kept 10 bases outside the gene matches.

This clone was recorded only once. The V and J genes are TRBV19 and TRBJ1-1; no reliable D call. V was trimmed by 7 bases and J by 4 bases, leaving 16 bases between them. Germline V gene data show CDR1 as LNHDA and CDR2 as SQIVND (reference sequence). This CDR3 contains 14 residues. CDR3 region: CASTPLRGGTEAFF. CDR3 nucleotide sequence: TGTGCCAGTACCCCGCTTAGAGGTGGCACTGAAGCTTTCTTT.

The V gene is TRBV19, the J gene TRBJ1-1; D possibly corresponds to TRBD1 (6 bases). Trimming left V 8 bases short and J 2 bases short, with 24 bases between. The CDR3 contains 17 residues. Germline CDR1 LNHDA, CDR2 SQIVND (reference sequence). The CDR3 coding sequence is TGTGCCAGTGGCTATAGTAGGGGGAAAACCAACAACACTGAAGCTTTCTTT. It translates to CASGYSRGKTNNTEAFF.

The sample holds one count of this clone. The chain couples TRBV9 to TRBJ2-5; 11 nucleotides line up with TRBD2. Germline V gene data show CDR1 as SGDLS and CDR2 as YYNGEE. CDR3 size: 17 residues. Trimming cost V 3 bases and J 11 bases; bases outside gene matches: 18. CDR3 in amino acids: CASSDPTWGLAVVEQYF. The CDR3 nucleotides read TGTGCCAGCAGCGACCCTACCTGGGGACTAGCGGTCGTGGAGCAGTACTTC.